This TCR beta chain was captured by sequencing in a study of early T cells in non-severe SARS-CoV-2 infection. Each CDR3 protein gets one entry after TCRdb re-called the 5' RACE reads with MiXCR. Among around 25,000 distinct CDR3 sequences listed, 4.5% to 7% were seen once. Trimming took 3 bases from V and 2 from J; bases not matched to a gene: 9. CDR1 is SGHTA, CDR2 FQGNSA, per germline. The CDR3 contains 16 residues. This clonotype occurred a few times. The sequenced sample consisted of whole blood. V and J are TRBV7-2 and TRBJ2-7, with 8 nucleotides matching TRBD2. This TCR came from an adult who was a healthcare worker with PCR-confirmed SARS-CoV-2 infection or an uninfected control (not recorded which). The CDR3 region has the DNA TGTGCCAGCAGCTTCGGCGGGGGGACCTATACCTACGAGCAGTACTTC. Encoded protein: CASSFGGGTYTYEQYF.